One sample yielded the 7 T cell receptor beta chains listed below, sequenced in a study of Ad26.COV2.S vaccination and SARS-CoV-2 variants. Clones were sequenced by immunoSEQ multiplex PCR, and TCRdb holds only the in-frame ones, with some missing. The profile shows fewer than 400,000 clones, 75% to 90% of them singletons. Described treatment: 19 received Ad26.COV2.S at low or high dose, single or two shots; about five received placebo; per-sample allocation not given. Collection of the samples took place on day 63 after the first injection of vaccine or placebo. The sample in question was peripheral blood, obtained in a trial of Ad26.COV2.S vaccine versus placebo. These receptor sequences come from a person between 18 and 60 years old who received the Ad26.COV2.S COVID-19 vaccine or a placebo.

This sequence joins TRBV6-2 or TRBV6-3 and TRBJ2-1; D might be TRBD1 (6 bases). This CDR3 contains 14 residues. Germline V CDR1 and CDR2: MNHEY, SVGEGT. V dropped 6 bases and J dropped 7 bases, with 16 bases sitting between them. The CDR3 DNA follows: TGTGCCAGCAGCTTACAGGGCATTGGGAATGAGCAGTTCTTC. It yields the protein CASSLQGIGNEQFF.

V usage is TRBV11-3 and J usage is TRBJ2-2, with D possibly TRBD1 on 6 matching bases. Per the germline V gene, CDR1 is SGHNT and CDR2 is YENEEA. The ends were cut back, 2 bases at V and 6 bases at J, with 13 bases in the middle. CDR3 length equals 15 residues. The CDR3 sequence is CASSLRQVVAGELFF. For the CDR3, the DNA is TGTGCCAGCAGCTTACGACAGGTTGTCGCCGGGGAGCTGTTTTTT.

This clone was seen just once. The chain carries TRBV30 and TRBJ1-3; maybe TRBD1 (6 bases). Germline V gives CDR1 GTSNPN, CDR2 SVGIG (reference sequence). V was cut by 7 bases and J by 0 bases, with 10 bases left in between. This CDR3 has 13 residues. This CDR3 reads CASRGVSGNTIYF. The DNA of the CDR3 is TGTGCCTCTAGGGGGGTCTCTGGAAACACCATATATTTT.

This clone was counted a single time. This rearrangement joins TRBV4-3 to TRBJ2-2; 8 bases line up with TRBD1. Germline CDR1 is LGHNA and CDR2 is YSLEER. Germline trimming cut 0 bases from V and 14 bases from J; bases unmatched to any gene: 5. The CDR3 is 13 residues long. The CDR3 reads CASSQDQGQGLFF. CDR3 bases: TGCGCCAGCAGCCAAGATCAAGGACAGGGCCTGTTTTTT.

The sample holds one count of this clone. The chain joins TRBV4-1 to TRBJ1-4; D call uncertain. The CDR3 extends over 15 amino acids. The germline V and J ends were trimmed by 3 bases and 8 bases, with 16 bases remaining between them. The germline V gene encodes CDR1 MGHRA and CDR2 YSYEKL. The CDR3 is CASSHSDFLGEKLFF. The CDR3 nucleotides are TGCGCCAGCAGCCACAGCGATTTCCTAGGGGAAAAACTGTTTTTT.

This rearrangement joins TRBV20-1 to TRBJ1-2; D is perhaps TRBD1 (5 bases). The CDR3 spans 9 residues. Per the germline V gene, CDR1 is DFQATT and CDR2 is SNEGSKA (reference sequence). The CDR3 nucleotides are TGCAGGGGGACCTATGGCTACACCTTC. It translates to CRGTYGYTF.

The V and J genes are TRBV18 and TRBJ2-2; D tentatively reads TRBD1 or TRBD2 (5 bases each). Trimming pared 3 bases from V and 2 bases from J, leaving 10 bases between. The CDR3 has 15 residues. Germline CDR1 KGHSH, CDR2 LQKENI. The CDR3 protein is CASSPRGFNTGELFF. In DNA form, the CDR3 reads TGTGCCAGCTCACCGAGGGGATTTAACACCGGGGAGCTGTTTTTT.